Here is one TCR beta chain with its context. Authors' analysis steps: The assay estimated nucleated cells by amplifying reference gene primers. Sequencing was performed with immunoSEQ multiplex PCR; in TCRdb, only in-frame clones are kept and a portion is missing. The V and J calls and clone size were taken over from that table, and D and trimming were inferred from the DNA. This table has hundreds of thousands of clones, 65% to 90% appearing once. CDR3 length equals 15 residues. V lost 10 bases and J lost 2, with 21 bases in between. Germline assignment: CDR1 ENHRY and CDR2 SYGVKD. This sample was included in a study of blood T cell repertoires in COVID-19. Study-wide background: The United States, Italy and Spain supplied acute and convalescent COVID-19 samples. PBMCs, B-cell-depleted T cells, or T cells were the source of the cDNA or gDNA that made up the material.

Sequences were obtained from peripheral blood. V is TRBV10-3 and J is TRBJ2-7; the D gene is possibly TRBD2 (5 bases). This receptor was obtained from a human donor in a cohort sampled during active COVID-19. The CDR3, as DNA: TGTGCCACCGAACTGAACAGAGGGCAGACCTACGAGCAGTACTTC. Translation: CATELNRGQTYEQYF.